These T cell receptor beta chains were read from a single sample in a study of T cell responses to AZD1222 COVID-19 vaccine. Measured with immunoSEQ multiplex PCR; TCRdb has only the in-frame clones, and not every one. The sample carries about 96,000 clones, 89% recorded once. Sample: peripheral blood, taken on day 0 of AZD1222 vaccination. The receptors stem from an adult in good health. The CDR3 runs from the conserved cysteine through the conserved F or W. Fields, in order: clone size, D gene, J gene, V gene, CDR3 protein, CDR3 DNA. D genes are given only for firm matches. Expanded clones are given a class, and other clones once, few, many or no size at all.

>-|-|TRBJ1-5|TRBV2
CASSVSARFNQPQHF
TGTGCCAGCAGTGTATCTGCGCGGTTCAATCAGCCCCAGCATTTT
>-|-|TRBJ2-5|TRBV6-6
CASRLRETQYF
TGTGCCAGCAGGCTACGAGAGACCCAGTACTTC
>-|TRBD1|TRBJ2-1|TRBV27
CASTRTGIWPDNEQFF
TGTGCCAGCACGAGGACAGGGATTTGGCCCGACAATGAGCAGTTCTTC
>-|-|TRBJ2-1|TRBV18
CASSPPGVSGEQFF
TGTGCCAGCTCACCACCGGGGGTTAGCGGTGAGCAGTTCTTC
>-|TRBD1|TRBJ1-1|TRBV5-6
CASRDTGAQGATEAFF
TGTGCCAGCAGGGACACAGGGGCCCAGGGTGCCACTGAAGCTTTCTTT
>-|-|TRBJ1-5|TRBV15
CATSRDTGVYSNQPQHF
TGTGCCACCAGCAGAGATACTGGGGTTTATAGCAATCAGCCCCAGCATTTT
>-|-|TRBJ2-7|TRBV7-8
CASSKDGGPRPKQYF
TGTGCCAGCAGCAAAGACGGGGGGCCCAGGCCCAAGCAGTACTTC
>-|-|TRBJ2-5|TRBV5-1
CASSRDPLGETQYF
TGCGCCAGCAGCCGGGACCCCTTAGGAGAGACCCAGTACTTC
>-|-|TRBJ2-5|TRBV7-9
CASSTSEQETQYF
-
>-|-|TRBJ2-1|TRBV29-1
CSVLSIGGLSYNEQFF
TGCAGCGTTCTTTCGATCGGGGGCCTGTCCTACAATGAGCAGTTCTTC
>-|-|TRBJ1-5|TRBV5-1
CASSLTGDQPQHF
TGCGCCAGCAGCTTGACGGGGGATCAGCCCCAGCATTTT
>-|-|TRBJ1-5|TRBV28
CASRDRGGGNQPQHF
TGTGCCAGCAGGGACCGGGGGGGCGGCAATCAGCCCCAGCATTTT
>-|-|TRBJ2-7|TRBV10-3
CATGWGGEQYF
TGTGCCACCGGGTGGGGTGGCGAGCAGTACTTC
>-|-|TRBJ2-1|TRBV7-2
CASSSIRAGFYNEQFF
TGTGCCAGCAGCTCCATCCGGGCAGGGTTTTACAATGAGCAGTTCTTC
>-|TRBD1|TRBJ1-1|TRBV11-2
CASSLLSPGQGATTEAFF
TGTGCCAGCAGCTTACTCTCGCCGGGACAGGGGGCAACCACTGAAGCTTTCTTT
>-|-|TRBJ1-1|TRBV2
CASSVTAAFF
TGTGCCAGCAGTGTGACCGCGGCTTTCTTT
>-|TRBD1|TRBJ1-2|TRBV3-1/TRBV3-2
CASSYKAQGAYGYTF
TGTGCCAGCAGCTACAAGGCACAGGGGGCGTATGGCTACACCTTC
>-|-|TRBJ2-4|TRBV28
CASSLLNMDIQYF
TGTGCCAGCAGTTTGCTAAACATGGACATTCAGTACTTC
>-|-|TRBJ1-2|TRBV19
CASAGTIYGYTF
TGTGCCAGCGCGGGGACAATTTATGGCTACACCTTC
>-|TRBD1|TRBJ2-5|TRBV28
CASSLWVVGQGKGSETQYF
TGTGCCAGCAGTTTATGGGTAGTGGGACAGGGGAAGGGTTCGGAGACCCAGTACTTC
>-|-|TRBJ2-7|TRBV10-3
CACGPGDSYEQYF
TGTGCCTGCGGGCCGGGAGACTCCTACGAGCAGTACTTC
>-|-|TRBJ2-7|TRBV27
CASSLDLGDNEQYF
TGTGCCAGCAGTTTAGATTTAGGGGACAACGAGCAGTACTTC
>-|-|TRBJ1-6|TRBV10-3
CAISENWGSPLHF
TGTGCCATCAGCGAAAACTGGGGTTCACCCCTCCACTTT
>-|-|TRBJ2-7|TRBV7-8
CASSLGLDREQYF
TGTGCCAGCAGCTTAGGACTTGACCGCGAGCAGTACTTC
>-|-|TRBJ1-1|TRBV25-1
CASSGVLNTEAFF
TGTGCCAGCAGTGGAGTATTAAACACTGAAGCTTTCTTT
>-|-|TRBJ2-2|TRBV6-5
CAISQGPNTGELFF
TGTGCCATCTCACAGGGCCCGAACACCGGGGAGCTGTTTTTT
>-|-|TRBJ2-7|TRBV6-5
CASRRRRGTYEQYF
TGTGCCAGCAGGCGAAGACGGGGAACCTACGAGCAGTACTTC
>-|TRBD1|TRBJ1-2|TRBV9
CASSVGRTGTYGYTF
TGTGCCAGCAGCGTGGGGCGGACAGGAACCTATGGCTACACCTTC
>-|TRBD1|TRBJ2-1|TRBV7-9
CASSLGAGGNEQFF
TGTGCCAGCAGCCTAGGGGCAGGGGGCAATGAGCAGTTCTTC
>-|-|TRBJ1-2|TRBV29-1
CSALGRGQNYGYTF
TGCAGCGCCCTAGGGCGTGGACAGAACTATGGCTACACCTTC
>-|-|TRBJ2-7|TRBV6-2/TRBV6-3
CASSYSTGLEQYF
TGTGCCAGCAGTTACTCGACGGGGCTCGAGCAGTACTTC
>-|-|TRBJ1-5|TRBV19
CASSINGGSNQPQHF
TGTGCCAGTAGTATTAATGGAGGGAGCAATCAGCCCCAGCATTTT
>-|-|TRBJ1-1|TRBV27
CASSLSGMNTEAFF
TGTGCCAGCAGTTTATCCGGGATGAACACTGAAGCTTTCTTT
>-|-|TRBJ2-1|TRBV20-1
CSASQNFYEQFF
TGCAGTGCTAGTCAGAACTTCTATGAGCAGTTCTTC
>-|-|TRBJ1-1|TRBV19
CASTGFTEAFF
TGTGCCAGTACGGGGTTCACTGAAGCTTTCTTT
>-|TRBD2|TRBJ2-2|TRBV5-1
CASSRGDENTGELFF
TGCGCCAGCAGCCGGGGGGACGAGAACACCGGGGAGCTGTTTTTT
>-|-|TRBJ2-3|TRBV2
CASRDRGDTQYF
TGTGCCAGCAGAGACCGAGGGGATACGCAGTATTTT
>once|-|TRBJ1-1|TRBV20-1
CSASWQINTEAFF
TGCAGTGCTAGTTGGCAGATAAACACTGAAGCTTTCTTT
>-|-|TRBJ2-3|TRBV7-2
CASSRTGGPPDTQYF
TGTGCCAGCAGCAGAACGGGGGGCCCCCCAGATACGCAGTATTTT
>-|TRBD1|TRBJ2-1|TRBV4-1
CASSQERDRRDEQFF
TGCGCCAGCAGCCAAGAACGGGACAGGCGAGATGAGCAGTTCTTC
>-|TRBD1|TRBJ1-2|TRBV5-5
CASSPQTGVNYGYTF
TGTGCCAGCAGCCCGCAGACAGGGGTCAACTATGGCTACACCTTC
>-|TRBD1|TRBJ2-7|TRBV29-1
CSATGDRVYEQYF
TGCAGCGCAACTGGGGACAGGGTCTACGAGCAGTACTTC